One and the same sample provided the 20 T cell receptor beta chains below, sequenced in a study of beta chain features in type 1 diabetes. All of the isolated RNA was reverse transcribed, so expressed TCRB transcripts were sequenced. Produced via immunoSEQ multiplex PCR; TCRdb's table is partial and in-frame only. The sample shows around 500,000 clones, 30% of them seen only once. The sample was naive CD4+ T cells from blood. The receptors come from a man aged 18 to 29 in good health.

The rearrangement uses TRBV30 and TRBJ1-2; the D is unclear. CDR1 is GTSNPN and CDR2 is SVGIG in the germline V gene (reference sequence). V shed 2 bases and J shed 5 bases, with 12 bases lying between them. The CDR3 sequence is 13 residues long. The DNA of the CDR3 is TGTGCCTGGAGTTCTCCAGGACGGTATGGCTACACCTTC. As protein: CAWSSPGRYGYTF.

This clone was detected only a few times. This rearrangement joins TRBV5-1 to TRBJ2-7; 9 positions match TRBD1. Germline V CDR1 and CDR2: SGHRS, YFSETQ. The CDR3 totals 16 residues. J was trimmed by 7 bases and V by 0 bases; bases with no gene match: 11. The CDR3 region has the DNA TGCGCCAGCAGCTTGGAAGCGGGACAGGGAGCGAGGGAGCAGTACTTC. Translating it yields CASSLEAGQGAREQYF.

This clone was observed a handful of times. Additional DNA sequences in this sample encode the identical CDR3. This chain connects TRBV29-1 to TRBJ2-2, with D possibly being TRBD1 (5 bases). Germline CDR1 SQVTM, CDR2 ANQGSEA. V gave up 4 bases and J gave up 2 bases, with 8 bases separating them. The CDR3 has 13 amino acids. The CDR3: CSVGRTNTGELFF. The CDR3 DNA reads TGCAGCGTTGGACGGACAAACACCGGGGAGCTGTTTTTT.

Only a few counts were recorded for this clone. The CDR3: CASRGTILLAEQYF. The CDR3 DNA sequence: TGCGCCAGCAGGGGGACAATCCTACTAGCCGAGCAGTACTTC. The chain couples TRBV5-1 to TRBJ2-7; D may correspond to TRBD1 or TRBD2 (6 bases each). Between the trimmed V and J ends, which lost 5 bases and 6 bases, there was a span of 18 bases. This CDR3 is built from 14 residues. The germline V gene has CDR1 SGHRS and CDR2 YFSETQ.

This chain links TRBV2 with TRBJ2-7; TRBD2 agrees at 8 bases. This CDR3 contains 14 residues. Losses at the gene ends were 1 base for V and 7 bases for J; bases not matched to a gene: 6. Per germline, CDR1 SNHLY and CDR2 FYNNEI. CDR3 residues: CASSEVTGGQEQYF. In DNA form, the CDR3 reads TGTGCCAGCAGTGAAGTGACGGGAGGGCAAGAGCAGTACTTC.

The gene calls are TRBV7-2 and TRBJ2-5; D not resolved. The CDR3 has 15 amino acids. Trimming cost V 5 bases and J 1 base, with 14 bases left between them. Looked up from germline, CDR1 is SGHTA and CDR2 is FQGNSA. The CDR3 DNA sequence: TGTGCCAGCAGCCCGGCTAGGCTAACCCAAGAGACCCAGTACTTC. Protein sequence: CASSPARLTQETQYF.

The V and J genes are TRBV7-9 and TRBJ2-1, with 9 bases that match TRBD1. The CDR3 runs to 16 residues. V lost 2 bases, J lost 8 bases, and 10 bases stayed unmatched. CDR1 and CDR2 (germline): SEHNR, FQNEAQ (reference sequence). Written as DNA, the CDR3 is TGTGCCAGCAGCTTATCCCCGGGACAGGGTGGAGATGAGCAGTTCTTC. Its translation: CASSLSPGQGGDEQFF.

The V call is TRBV7-2, the J call TRBJ2-7; 9 bases match TRBD1. CDR3 length: 14 residues. Germline values: CDR1 SGHTA, CDR2 FQGNSA. The trim removed 5 bases at V and 6 bases at J, leaving 8 bases unmatched. The CDR3 DNA reads as TGTGCCAGCAGCGTCGCCGGGACAGGGACCGAGCAGTACTTC. It yields the protein CASSVAGTGTEQYF. The full variable domain, with the rest looked up from reference TRBV7-2 and TRBJ2-7, is GAGVSQSPSNKVTEKGKDVELRCDPISGHTALYWYRQSLGQGLEFLIYFQGNSAPDKSGLPSDRFSAERTGGSVSTLTIQRTQQEDSAVYLCASSVAGTGTEQYFGPGTRLTVT.

This chain joins TRBV9 and TRBJ2-1, with TRBD2 matching over 8 bases. This CDR3 is 16 amino acids long. V shed 0 bases, J shed 4 bases, and the junction held 6 bases outside the gene matches. The germline V gene encodes CDR1 SGDLS and CDR2 YYNGEE. CDR3: CASSVGRPSGYNEQFF. The CDR3 bases are TGTGCCAGCAGCGTAGGTCGGCCTAGCGGGTACAATGAGCAGTTCTTC.

The rearrangement joins TRBV6-5 to TRBJ2-5; TRBD2 agrees at 11 bases. The junction had 3 bases not matched to a gene; V was cut back by 6 bases and J by 3 bases. The germline gives CDR1 MNHEY, CDR2 SVGAGI. The CDR3 contains 14 residues. The CDR3 reads CASRQLAGEETQYF. The CDR3 coding sequence is TGTGCCAGCAGGCAACTAGCGGGAGAAGAGACCCAGTACTTC.

The gene calls are TRBV7-3 and TRBJ2-5; D possibly matches TRBD1 or TRBD2 (5 bases each). V shed 4 bases and J shed 4 bases, with 13 bases lying between them. The germline gives CDR1 SGHTA, CDR2 FQGTGA. This CDR3 has 14 residues. CDR3 nucleotides: TGTGCCAGCAGCTCTGGGGGTGTTTCAGAGACCCAGTACTTC. This sequence encodes CASSSGGVSETQYF.

V is TRBV5-1 and J is TRBJ2-1; TRBD2 matches at 14 bases. The CDR3 is 16 residues long. The germline gives CDR1 SGHRS, CDR2 YFSETQ. J was trimmed by 9 bases and V by 1 base; bases with no gene match: 6. In DNA, the CDR3 is TGCGCCAGCAGCTTGCCGGGGACTAGCGGGAGCCTTGAGCAGTTCTTC. Protein: CASSLPGTSGSLEQFF.

The V call is TRBV6-1, the J call TRBJ2-5; D is ambiguous. The CDR3 spans 13 residues. Looked up from germline, CDR1 is MNHNS and CDR2 is SASEGT. The V end was cut by 6 bases, the J end by 4 bases, with 12 bases between. CDR3 sequence reads: CASRRPTVETQYF. CDR3 in DNA: TGTGCCAGCAGGAGACCTACAGTAGAGACCCAGTACTTC.

V gene TRBV2 combines with J gene TRBJ2-2; perhaps TRBD1 as D (5 bases). The V end lost 11 bases, the J end lost 3 bases, and 19 bases lay between the germline ends. Germline V gene data show CDR1 as SNHLY and CDR2 as FYNNEI. The CDR3 runs to 15 residues. CDR3 DNA sequence: TGTGCCTCCTATGGCAGGGCTTGGGACACCGGGGAGCTGTTTTTT. It specifies CASYGRAWDTGELFF.

This clone showed up just a few times. The chain links TRBV7-2 to TRBJ2-3, with D hard to call. The CDR3 sequence is 14 residues long. CDR1 and CDR2 from the germline V gene are SGHTA and FQGNSA. The V end lost 4 bases, the J end lost 0 bases, and 8 bases lay between the germline ends. DNA of the CDR3: TGTGCCAGCAGCTCGATAGCTAGCACAGATACGCAGTATTTT. It translates to CASSSIASTDTQYF.

This clone was counted a few times. The J gene is TRBJ1-2, the V gene TRBV13, with TRBD1 matching 12 bases. This CDR3 has 16 residues. V gave up 5 bases and J gave up 7 bases; unmatched junction bases: 11. Per the germline V gene, CDR1 is PRHDT and CDR2 is FYEKMQ (reference sequence). The chain's CDR3 is CASSTLGTGGFSGYTF. The CDR3 DNA is TGTGCCAGCAGCACCCTTGGGACAGGGGGCTTCAGTGGCTACACCTTC.

The CDR3 nucleotides are TGTGCCAGCACCGATCCCCACGGGAGGTACAATGAGCAGTTCTTC. It is translated as CASTDPHGRYNEQFF. This chain joins TRBV5-4 and TRBJ2-1; TRBD2 aligns across 7 bases. In germline, CDR1 is SGHNT, CDR2 YYREEE (reference sequence). This CDR3 spans 15 amino acids. J gave up 4 bases and V 6 bases, and 10 bases lay outside the gene matches. The whole variable domain, remainder taken from reference TRBV5-4 and TRBJ2-1, is ETGVTQSPTHLIKTRGQQVTLRCSSQSGHNTVSWYQQALGQGPQFIFQYYREEENGRGNFPPRFSGLQFPNYSSELNVNALELDDSALYLCASTDPHGRYNEQFFGPGTRLTVL.

The V call is TRBV7-9, the J call TRBJ2-3; 13 bases agree with TRBD2. V dropped 5 bases and J dropped 3; count of bases not matched to a gene: 8. CDR3 size: 17 residues. Germline V lookup: CDR1 SEHNR, CDR2 FQNEAQ (reference sequence). This CDR3 is CASSTRLAGGRTDTQYF. As DNA, the CDR3 is TGTGCCAGCAGCACCCGACTAGCGGGAGGCCGAACAGATACGCAGTATTTT.

CDR3 region: CASSSRLAGDYGEQYF. The CDR3, as DNA: TGTGCCAGCAGCTCGAGACTAGCGGGGGACTACGGCGAGCAGTACTTC. The chain employs TRBV7-6 and TRBJ2-7; 12 nucleotides agree with TRBD2. V gave up 4 bases and J gave up 6 bases; unmatched junction bases: 10. CDR3 length: 16 residues. CDR1 is SGHVS and CDR2 is FNYEAQ in the germline V gene.

This sequence joins TRBV5-1 and TRBJ2-1; D might be TRBD1 (6 bases). CDR3 length equals 15 residues. V lost 4 bases, J lost 2 bases, and 13 bases lay in between. The germline gives CDR1 SGHRS, CDR2 YFSETQ. The CDR3 protein is CASSTRTETYNEQFF. CDR3 DNA: TGCGCCAGCAGCACAAGGACAGAGACCTACAATGAGCAGTTCTTC.